This T cell receptor beta chain was documented in a study of blood T cell repertoires in COVID-19. Only in-frame clones appear in the TCRdb table, and some are missing; sequencing was by immunoSEQ multiplex PCR. The sample contains approximately 530,000 clones, about 88% of which appear only once. V gave up 0 bases and J gave up 5 bases, with 22 bases separating them. CDR3 length: 17 residues. CDR1 is GTSNPN and CDR2 is SVGIG in the germline V gene (reference sequence). Sequencing was done on a sample of peripheral blood. This clonotype was obtained from a woman in her 50s with COVID-19, enrolled during active disease. The J gene is TRBJ1-2, the V gene TRBV30; TRBD1 is a possible D gene (5 bases). The CDR3 coding sequence is TGTGCCTGGAGTGTACTGAGAAGGTGGGGCGCGGGGTATGGCTACACCTTC. Translating it yields CAWSVLRRWGAGYGYTF.